The T cell receptor delta chain under discussion was sequenced for a study of Vδ1+ human thymocytes. The study's findings and limits: Bulk repertoire data may be misinterpreted because of unexpected Vdelta2 sequences. Thymic TRG and TRD repertoires appeared highly polyclonal, with Gaussian CDR3 length distributions.

RNA was extracted from the cells and then reverse transcribed. The CDR3 regions were amplified by multiplex PCR from V-gene primers to a constant-region primer. TCRdb redid the clone calls on the multiplex PCR reads with CATT. The repertoire holds roughly 76,000 delta-chain clones, with around 34% as singletons. About this clone: Its antigen is still unknown.

The CDR3 has 25 amino acids. V was clipped by 1 base and J by 4 bases, with 43 bases between them. Germline CDR1 reads TSWWSYY; CDR2 reads QGS. The sample was Vdelta1+ gamma-delta thymocytes from the thymus. Regarding subset: FACS-sorted CD3+ TCRalphabeta- TCRVdelta1+ TCRVdelta2- thymocytes. V is TRDV1 and J is TRDJ1; D perhaps matches TRDD2 (6 bases). The TCR originated in a boy in the first two years of life who had congenital heart surgery. CDR3 sequence reads: CALGERGPVLRRGWRGPIHFDKLIF. The CDR3 nucleotides are TGTGCTCTTGGGGAACGGGGGCCGGTCCTACGGCGTGGGTGGAGGGGACCGATCCACTTCGATAAACTCATCTTT.